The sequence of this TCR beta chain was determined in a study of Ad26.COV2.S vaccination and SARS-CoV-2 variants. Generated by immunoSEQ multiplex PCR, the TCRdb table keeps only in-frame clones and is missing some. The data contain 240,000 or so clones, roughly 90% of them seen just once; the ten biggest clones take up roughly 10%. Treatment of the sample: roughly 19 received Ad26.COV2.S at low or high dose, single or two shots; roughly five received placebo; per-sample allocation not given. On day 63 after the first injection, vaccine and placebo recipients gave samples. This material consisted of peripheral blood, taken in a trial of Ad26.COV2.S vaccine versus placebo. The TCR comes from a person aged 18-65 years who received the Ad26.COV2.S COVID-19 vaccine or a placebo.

CDR3 sequence: CASSQGPIGYEQYF. The CDR3 DNA follows: TGTGCCAGCAGCCAAGGTCCAATAGGCTACGAGCAGTACTTC. J is TRBJ2-7 and V is TRBV3-1 (or the pseudogene TRBV3-2); no clear D gene. From germline, CDR1 is LGHDT and CDR2 YNNKEL (reference sequence). The germline V and J ends were trimmed by 1 base and 3 bases, with 10 bases remaining between them. This CDR3 has 14 amino acids.